The sequence of this T cell receptor (beta chain) was determined in a study of human CD8 memory T cell subsets. The study's findings and limits: Apart from T cell receptor beta chains, no chains were sequenced in the study. Precursor exhausted and stem-like memory T cell repertoires shared minimal overlap.

UMI-labeled 5' RACE was used, and it produced the TCR beta libraries. TCRdb re-called the 5' RACE reads and catalogs CDR3 proteins one per entry, DNA excluded. The sample includes 6,000 to 9,500 distinct CDR3 sequences. TPEX cells were exhausted-like CCR7+ PD-1+ TIGIT+ early memory CD8+ T cells. It was from duplicate vials of some 150,000 sorted CD8+ T cells per subset that RNA came. A note on this clonotype: Its antigen is currently unknown.

In germline, CDR1 is MNHNS, CDR2 SASEGT. CDR3 length: 16 amino acids. The sample comprised CD8+ T cells from PBMCs. The chain is built from TRBV6-1 and TRBJ1-5; TCRdb proposes TRBD1, but this gene call is untestable without DNA. The clonotype originates from a human donor in good health. The CDR3 sequence is CASRNRDRDSNQPQHF.